The subject of this entry is one T cell receptor (beta chain). The data belong to a study of blood T cell repertoires in COVID-19. The CDR3 totals 16 residues. V was clipped by 3 bases and J by 6 bases, with 19 bases between them. CDR1 and CDR2 from the germline V gene are SGHNT and YYREEE (reference sequence). Only in-frame clones appear in the TCRdb table, and some are missing; sequencing was by immunoSEQ multiplex PCR. The table records about 50,000 clones, approximately 87% of them present only once. This sequence originates from a human donor in a cohort sampled during active COVID-19. Sequences were obtained from peripheral blood. The rearrangement links TRBV5-4 to TRBJ1-5; unclear D gene. The CDR3 spells CASSSTPGRGSQPQHF. The CDR3 region has the DNA TGTGCCAGCAGCTCCACCCCCGGACGGGGATCTCAGCCCCAGCATTTT.